Given below is one T cell receptor (beta chain) in context. The data stem from a study of blood T cell repertoires in COVID-19. This CDR3 contains 14 residues. Germline V gene data show CDR1 as SGHNT and CDR2 as YYREEE (reference sequence). V gave up 3 bases and J gave up 5 bases; unmatched junction bases: 7. Clones were sequenced by immunoSEQ multiplex PCR, and TCRdb holds only the in-frame ones, with some missing. The table records 200,000 to 250,000 clones, more than 80% of them present only once. Participant ages covered roughly 18 to 89 years across 20 to 30 US areas. Clinical histories supplied by participants themselves formed the basis of cohort assignment. The recovered donors of Cohort 3 showed two negative PCRs, clearance, or symptom resolution.

The sequencing sample was made of PBMCs or T cells enriched from blood (not recorded which). V is TRBV5-4 and J is TRBJ1-2, with TRBD1 identical over 7 bases. This clonotype was obtained from a man in his forties who had recovered from COVID-19. The CDR3 nucleotides are TGTGCCAGCAGCTCGGGACAGACGATTTATGGCTACACCTTC. Residues: CASSSGQTIYGYTF.